This passage covers 9 T cell receptor beta chains from one sample sequenced in a study of PD-L1 blockade in urothelial cancer. Time point noted: pretreatment peripheral blood. TCRdb keeps only in-frame clones here, not all; method: immunoSEQ multiplex PCR. The data show about 72,000 clones, about 90% seen once. The specimen was PBMCs, collected around atezolizumab (anti-PD-L1) treatment. Receptors were obtained from a man aged 55 to 70 with urothelial cancer.

In its sample, this clone was seen once. The CDR3: CASSLAGGGGYTF. DNA of the CDR3: TGTGCCAGCAGCTTAGCAGGGGGCGGTGGCTACACCTTC. V is TRBV11-2 and J is TRBJ1-2; 8 bases agree with TRBD1. The length of the CDR3 is 13 residues. The V gene's germline CDR1 is SGHAT and CDR2 FQNNGV. V was clipped by 1 base and J by 7 bases; unmatched bases: 2.

This clone was picked up a small number of times. The V call is TRBV18, the J call TRBJ2-3; 8 positions match TRBD1. The CDR3 has 14 residues. Losses at the gene ends were 3 bases for V and 1 base for J; bases not matched to a gene: 0. CDR1 KGHSH and CDR2 LQKENI come from the germline V gene. The CDR3 nucleotides are TGTGCCAGCTCACCGGACAGGGGCACAGATACGCAGTATTTT. Translated, it gives CASSPDRGTDTQYF.

This chain connects TRBV11-2 to TRBJ1-4; the D is unclear. Germline CDR1 reads SGHAT; CDR2 reads FQNNGV. Trimming cost V 3 bases and J 0 bases, with 8 bases left between them. The CDR3 has 15 amino acids. The CDR3 DNA reads as TGTGCCAGCAGCTTTAATCGGGCAACTAATGAAAAACTGTTTTTT. This gives the protein CASSFNRATNEKLFF.

The chain has TRBV28 and TRBJ2-5, with TRBD2 as a possible D gene (7 bases). V was shortened by 4 bases and J by 5 bases, with 14 bases between the two germline ends. The CDR3 is made up of 14 amino acids. CDR1 is MDHEN, CDR2 SYDVKM, per germline. CDR3 sequence reads: CASSSAGAAETQYF. Written as DNA, the CDR3 is TGTGCCAGCAGTTCTGCGGGGGCCGCGGAGACCCAGTACTTC.

The genes are TRBV15 and TRBJ2-5; 7 nucleotides match TRBD1. The CDR3 consists of 15 residues. CDR1 and CDR2 from the germline V gene are LNHNV and YYDKDF (reference sequence). Trimming took 0 bases from V and 3 from J; bases not matched to a gene: 4. CDR3 sequence reads: CATSRDPGTEETQYF. The DNA for the CDR3 is TGTGCCACCAGCAGAGATCCGGGGACAGAAGAGACCCAGTACTTC.

The V gene is TRBV6-5, the J gene TRBJ2-7, with 8 positions matching TRBD1. CDR1 is MNHEY and CDR2 is SVGAGI in the germline V gene. Trimming cost V 2 bases and J 6 bases; bases outside gene matches: 0. CDR3 size: 12 residues. The CDR3 loop reads CASSYGTGEQYF. The CDR3 region has the DNA TGTGCCAGCAGTTACGGGACAGGCGAGCAGTACTTC.

The chain links TRBV7-8 to TRBJ1-4, with D maybe TRBD1 (6 bases). Looked up from germline, CDR1 is SGHVS and CDR2 is FQNEAQ. This CDR3 spans 16 amino acids. V shed 3 bases and J shed 3 bases, with 14 bases lying between them. The CDR3, as DNA: TGTGCCAGCAGCTTGGATCACAGGGTATCTAATGAAAAACTGTTTTTT. Its translation: CASSLDHRVSNEKLFF.

In regard to this clone: Other DNA variants within this sample encode the same CDR3. V is TRBV2 and J is TRBJ1-5; weak D call: TRBD1 (5 bases). Per the germline V gene, CDR1 is SNHLY and CDR2 is FYNNEI. Trimming took off 4 bases at V and 7 bases at J, with 11 bases between the two ends. The CDR3 covers 13 residues. CDR3 nucleotide sequence: TGTGCCAGCAGTGGATCAGGGCACCAGCCCCAGCATTTT. Protein: CASSGSGHQPQHF. Combining the CDR3 with reference TRBV2 and TRBJ1-5 gives the whole variable domain EPEVTQTPSHQVTQMGQEVILRCVPISNHLYFYWYRQILGQKVEFLVSFYNNEISEKSEIFDDQFSVERPDGSNFTLKIRSTKLEDSAMYFCASSGSGHQPQHFGDGTRLSIL.

V is TRBV11-3 and J is TRBJ2-5; D might be TRBD1 (6 bases). Germline V gene data show CDR1 as SGHNT and CDR2 as YENEEA. The CDR3 runs to 14 residues. V was clipped by 6 bases and J by 1 base, with 12 bases between them. CDR3 in DNA: TGTGCCAGCAGTCGCCGGGACACCCAAGAGACCCAGTACTTC. Translating it yields CASSRRDTQETQYF. The variable domain in full, with the rest retrieved from reference TRBV11-3 and TRBJ2-5, is EAGVVQSPRYKIIEKKQPVAFWCNPISGHNTLYWYLQNLGQGPELLIRYENEEAVDDSQLPKDRFSAERLKGVDSTLKIQPAELGDSAVYLCASSRRDTQETQYFGPGTRLLVL.